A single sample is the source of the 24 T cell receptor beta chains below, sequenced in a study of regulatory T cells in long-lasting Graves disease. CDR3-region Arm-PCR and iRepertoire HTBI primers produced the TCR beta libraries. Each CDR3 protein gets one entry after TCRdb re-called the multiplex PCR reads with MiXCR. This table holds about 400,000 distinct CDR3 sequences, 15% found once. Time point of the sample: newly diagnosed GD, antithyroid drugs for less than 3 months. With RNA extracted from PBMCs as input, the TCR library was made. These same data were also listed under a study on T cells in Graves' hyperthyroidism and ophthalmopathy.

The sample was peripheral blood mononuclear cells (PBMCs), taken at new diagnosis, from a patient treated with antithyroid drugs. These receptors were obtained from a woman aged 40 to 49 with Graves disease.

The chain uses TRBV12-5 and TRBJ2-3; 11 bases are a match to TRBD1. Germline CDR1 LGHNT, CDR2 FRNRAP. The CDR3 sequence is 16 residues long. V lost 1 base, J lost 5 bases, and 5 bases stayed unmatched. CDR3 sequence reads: CASGLATGTGGDTQYF. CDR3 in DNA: TGTGCTAGTGGTTTGGCCACCGGGACAGGGGGAGATACGCAGTATTTT. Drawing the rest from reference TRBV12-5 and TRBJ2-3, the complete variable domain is DARVTQTPRHKVTEMGQEVTMRCQPILGHNTVFWYRQTMMQGLELLAYFRNRAPLDDSGMPKDRFSAEMPDATLATLKIQPSEPRDSAVYFCASGLATGTGGDTQYFGPGTRLTVL.

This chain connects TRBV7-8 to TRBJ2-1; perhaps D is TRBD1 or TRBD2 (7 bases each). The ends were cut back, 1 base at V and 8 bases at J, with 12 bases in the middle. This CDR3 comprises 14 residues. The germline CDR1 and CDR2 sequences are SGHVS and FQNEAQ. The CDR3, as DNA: TGTGCCAGCAGCTTAGGGGCAGGGGGGGATGAGCAGTTCTTC. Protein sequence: CASSLGAGGDEQFF.

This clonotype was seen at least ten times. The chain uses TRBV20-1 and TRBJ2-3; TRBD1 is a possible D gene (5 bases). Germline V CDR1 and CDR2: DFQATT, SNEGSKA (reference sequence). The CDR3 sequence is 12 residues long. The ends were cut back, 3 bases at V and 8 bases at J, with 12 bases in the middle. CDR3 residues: CSAREGVGTQYF. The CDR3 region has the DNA TGCAGTGCTAGGGAAGGGGTGGGTACGCAGTATTTT.

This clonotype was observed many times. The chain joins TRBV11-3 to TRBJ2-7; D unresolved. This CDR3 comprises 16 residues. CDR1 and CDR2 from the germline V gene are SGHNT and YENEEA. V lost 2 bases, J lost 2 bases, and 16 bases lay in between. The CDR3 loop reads CASSLRFRYPPYEQYF. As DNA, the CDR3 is TGTGCCAGCAGCTTAAGGTTTCGGTACCCCCCCTACGAGCAGTACTTC.

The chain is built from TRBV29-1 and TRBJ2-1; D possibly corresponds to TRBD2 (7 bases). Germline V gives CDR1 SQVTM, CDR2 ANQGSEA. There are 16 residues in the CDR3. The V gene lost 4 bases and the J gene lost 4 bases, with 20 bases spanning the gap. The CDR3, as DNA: TGCAGCGTTGGGGGGGGCGGCCCCGGGGAGTACAATGAGCAGTTCTTC. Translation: CSVGGGGPGEYNEQFF.

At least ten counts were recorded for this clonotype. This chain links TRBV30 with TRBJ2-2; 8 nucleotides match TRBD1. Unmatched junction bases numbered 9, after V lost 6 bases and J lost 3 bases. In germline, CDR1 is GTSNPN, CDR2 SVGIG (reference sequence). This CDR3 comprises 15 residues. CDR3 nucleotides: TGTGCCTGCCTACCCAGGGGGCCGTACACCGGGGAGCTGTTTTTT. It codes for CACLPRGPYTGELFF.

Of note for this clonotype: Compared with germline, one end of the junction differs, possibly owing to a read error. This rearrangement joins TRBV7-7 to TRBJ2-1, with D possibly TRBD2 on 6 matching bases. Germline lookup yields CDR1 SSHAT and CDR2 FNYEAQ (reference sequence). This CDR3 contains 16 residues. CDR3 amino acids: CASSLAVGSRIGEQFF. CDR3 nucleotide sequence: TGTGCTAGCAGCTTAGCGGTGGGAAGCAGGATCGGTGAGCAGTTCTTC.

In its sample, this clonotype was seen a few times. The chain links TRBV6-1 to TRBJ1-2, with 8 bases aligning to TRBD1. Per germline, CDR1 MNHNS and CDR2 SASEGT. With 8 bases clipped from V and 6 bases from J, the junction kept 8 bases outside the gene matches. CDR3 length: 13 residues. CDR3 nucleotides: TGTGCCAGCTACCACTCCAGGGGGCATGGCTACACCTTC. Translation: CASYHSRGHGYTF.

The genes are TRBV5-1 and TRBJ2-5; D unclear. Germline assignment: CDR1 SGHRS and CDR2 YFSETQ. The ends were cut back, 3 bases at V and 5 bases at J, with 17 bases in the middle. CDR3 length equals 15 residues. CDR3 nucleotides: TGCGCCAGCAGCTCCTCGGACGAAGCTCTCGAGACCCAGTACTTC. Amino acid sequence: CASSSSDEALETQYF. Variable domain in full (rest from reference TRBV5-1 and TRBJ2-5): KAGVTQTPRYLIKTRGQQVTLSCSPISGHRSVSWYQQTPGQGLQFLFEYFSETQRNKGNFPGRFSGRQFSNSRSEMNVSTLELGDSALYLCASSSSDEALETQYFGPGTRLLVL.

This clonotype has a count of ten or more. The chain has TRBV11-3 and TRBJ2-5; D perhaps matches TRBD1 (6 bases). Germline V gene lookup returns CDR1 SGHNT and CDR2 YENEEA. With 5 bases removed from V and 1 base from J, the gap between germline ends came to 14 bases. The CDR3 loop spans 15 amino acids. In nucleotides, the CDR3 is TGTGCCAGCAGCGTCGCCGGGACACTCCAAGAGACCCAGTACTTC. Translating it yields CASSVAGTLQETQYF.

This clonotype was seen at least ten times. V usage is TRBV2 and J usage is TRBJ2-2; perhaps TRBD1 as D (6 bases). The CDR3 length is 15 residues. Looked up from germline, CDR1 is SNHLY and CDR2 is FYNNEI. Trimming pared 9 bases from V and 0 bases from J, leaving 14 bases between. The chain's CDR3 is CARSLEGANTGELFF. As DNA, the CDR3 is TGTGCCAGGTCCCTTGAGGGGGCGAACACCGGGGAGCTGTTTTTT.

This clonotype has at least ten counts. CDR3 loop: CASSLGGAKNIQYF. CDR3 bases: TGTGCCAGCAGCCTAGGGGGGGCCAAAAACATTCAGTACTTC. V usage is TRBV27 and J usage is TRBJ2-4, with D perhaps assigned TRBD1 or TRBD2 (6 bases each). Germline V gene data show CDR1 as MNHEY and CDR2 as SMNVEV (reference sequence). Between the trimmed V and J ends, which lost 6 bases and 1 base, there was a span of 10 bases. This CDR3 comprises 14 residues.

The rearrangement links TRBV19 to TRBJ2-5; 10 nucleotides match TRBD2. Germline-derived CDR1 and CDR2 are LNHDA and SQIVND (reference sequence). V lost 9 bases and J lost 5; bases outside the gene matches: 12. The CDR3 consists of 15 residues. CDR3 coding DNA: TGTGCCAGCAGGACTAGCGGAGTGAAGGGCGAGACCCAGTACTTC. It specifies CASRTSGVKGETQYF.

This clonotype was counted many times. The CDR3 here is CASSPPDREGTDTQYF. The CDR3 nucleotides read TGTGCCAGCAGTCCCCCCGACAGGGAAGGCACAGATACGCAGTATTTT. The chain is built from TRBV12-3 or TRBV12-4 and TRBJ2-3; 7 bases are shared with TRBD1. There are 16 residues in the CDR3. V was clipped by 5 bases and J by 1 base; unmatched bases: 9.

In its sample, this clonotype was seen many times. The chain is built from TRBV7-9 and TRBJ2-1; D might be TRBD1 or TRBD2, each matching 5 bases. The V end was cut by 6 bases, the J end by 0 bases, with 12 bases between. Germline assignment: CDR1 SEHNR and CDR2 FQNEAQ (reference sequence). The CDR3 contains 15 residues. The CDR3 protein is CASRSGRFSYNEQFF. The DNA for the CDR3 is TGTGCCAGCAGATCGGGACGATTCTCCTACAATGAGCAGTTCTTC.

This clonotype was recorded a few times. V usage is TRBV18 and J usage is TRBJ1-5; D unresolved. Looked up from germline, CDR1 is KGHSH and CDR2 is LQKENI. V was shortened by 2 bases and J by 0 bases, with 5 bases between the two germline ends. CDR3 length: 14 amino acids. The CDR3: CASSPLDSNQPQHF. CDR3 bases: TGTGCCAGCTCACCATTAGATAGCAATCAGCCCCAGCATTTT.

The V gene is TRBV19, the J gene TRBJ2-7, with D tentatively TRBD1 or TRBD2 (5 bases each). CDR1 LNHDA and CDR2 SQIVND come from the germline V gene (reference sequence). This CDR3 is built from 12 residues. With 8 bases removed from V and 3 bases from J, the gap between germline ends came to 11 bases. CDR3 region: CASAGGRYEQYF. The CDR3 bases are TGTGCCAGTGCTGGGGGTCGCTACGAGCAGTACTTC.

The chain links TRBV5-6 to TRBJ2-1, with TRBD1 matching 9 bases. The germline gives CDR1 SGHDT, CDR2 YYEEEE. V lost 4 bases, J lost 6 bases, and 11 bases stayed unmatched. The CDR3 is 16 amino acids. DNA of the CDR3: TGTGCCAGCAGCCGGACAGGGGAGATGTTATCCAATGAGCAGTTCTTC. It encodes CASSRTGEMLSNEQFF.

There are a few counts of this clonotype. This CDR3 reads CASSYSGLASYNEQFF. The CDR3 DNA is TGTGCCAGCAGTTACTCGGGACTAGCTTCCTACAATGAGCAGTTCTTC. The chain combines TRBV6-2 or TRBV6-3 with TRBJ2-1; 9 bases map to TRBD2. J was trimmed by 1 base and V by 0 bases; bases with no gene match: 1. CDR1 is MNHEY and CDR2 is SVGEGT in the germline V gene. The CDR3 runs 16 residues.

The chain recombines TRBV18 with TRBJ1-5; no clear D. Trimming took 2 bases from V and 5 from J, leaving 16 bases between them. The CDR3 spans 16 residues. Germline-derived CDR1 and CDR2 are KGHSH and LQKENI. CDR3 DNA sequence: TGTGCCAGCTCACCAGGCGTTAACACCAACCATCAGCCCCAGCATTTT. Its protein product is CASSPGVNTNHQPQHF.

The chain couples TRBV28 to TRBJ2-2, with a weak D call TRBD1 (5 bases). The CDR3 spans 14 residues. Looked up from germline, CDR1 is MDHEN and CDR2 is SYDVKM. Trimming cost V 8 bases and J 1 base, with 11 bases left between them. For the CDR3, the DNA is TGTGCCAGCTTACCAGGGCTGAACACCGGGGAGCTGTTTTTT. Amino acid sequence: CASLPGLNTGELFF.

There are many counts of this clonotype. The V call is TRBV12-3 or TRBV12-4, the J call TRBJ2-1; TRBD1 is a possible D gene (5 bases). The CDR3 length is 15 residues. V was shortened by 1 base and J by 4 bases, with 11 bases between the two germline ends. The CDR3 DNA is TGTGCCAGCAGTTTAGTAGGTCCAGGGTACAATGAGCAGTTCTTC. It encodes CASSLVGPGYNEQFF.

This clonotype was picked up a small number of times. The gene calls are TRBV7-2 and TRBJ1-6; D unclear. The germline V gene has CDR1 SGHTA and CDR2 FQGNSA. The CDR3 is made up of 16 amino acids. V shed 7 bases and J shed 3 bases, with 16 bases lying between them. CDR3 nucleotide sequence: TGTGCCAGCAACTCTCGGAGCGGATACTATAATTCACCCCTCCACTTT. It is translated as CASNSRSGYYNSPLHF.

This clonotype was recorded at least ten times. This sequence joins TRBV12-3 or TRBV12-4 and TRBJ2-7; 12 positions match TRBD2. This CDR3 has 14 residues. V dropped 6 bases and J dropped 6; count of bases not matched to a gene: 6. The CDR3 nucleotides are TGTGCCAGCAGCCCGACTAGCGGGAGAAGCGAGCAGTACTTC. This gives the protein CASSPTSGRSEQYF.